The 25 T cell receptor beta chains below all came from one sample that was sequenced in a study of shared clonotypes between healthy human individuals. Clones were read by immunoSEQ multiplex PCR, and TCRdb kept only the in-frame ones, dropping some. This sample has around 2,000,000 clones, with 95% found just once. Material: naive CD4+ T cells sorted from blood. Subset denoted: CD45RA+ positively selected. All receptors come from a young man in good health.

The chain joins TRBV6-1 to TRBJ2-1; D ambiguous. Germline-derived CDR1 and CDR2 are MNHNS and SASEGT. Trimming removed 10 bases at V and 6 bases at J, with 10 bases between. The CDR3 has 11 amino acids. CDR3 protein: CAISLFNEQFF. The CDR3 DNA reads as TGTGCCATTAGCCTTTTCAATGAGCAGTTCTTC.

Only one count was recorded for this clone. The chain recombines TRBV7-9 with TRBJ1-4, with 8 nucleotides matching TRBD1. This CDR3 contains 18 residues. The germline V gene encodes CDR1 SEHNR and CDR2 FQNEAQ (reference sequence). V shed 3 bases, J shed 3 bases, and the junction held 12 bases outside the gene matches. Here the CDR3 DNA reads TGTGCCAGCAGCTTCGGTGGGCAGGGGGCGCATGCTAATGAAAAACTGTTTTTT. It codes for CASSFGGQGAHANEKLFF.

The rearrangement uses TRBV30 and TRBJ2-6, with D perhaps matching TRBD1 (5 bases). The germline V and J ends were trimmed by 4 bases and 0 bases, with 10 bases remaining between them. Germline V gene lookup returns CDR1 GTSNPN and CDR2 SVGIG (reference sequence). This CDR3 is built from 15 residues. The CDR3 region is CAWIPGYSGANVLTF. In DNA, the CDR3 is TGTGCCTGGATCCCAGGGTACTCTGGGGCCAACGTCCTGACTTTC.

This clone appeared once. In DNA, the CDR3 is TGTGCCTGGAGTTTGGGAAGGGAGTGGGCGCAGTATTTT. Translated, it gives CAWSLGREWAQYF. The V gene is TRBV30, the J gene TRBJ2-3, with a tentative D call TRBD2 (5 bases). The V end lost 2 bases, the J end lost 10 bases, and 16 bases lay between the germline ends. Germline lookup yields CDR1 GTSNPN and CDR2 SVGIG (reference sequence). This CDR3 has 13 amino acids.

This clone was detected once. The gene calls are TRBV10-2 and TRBJ1-3, with unresolved D. Germline V gives CDR1 WSHSY, CDR2 SAAADI. The CDR3 is made up of 15 amino acids. Between the trimmed V and J ends, which lost 3 bases and 0 bases, there was a span of 9 bases. CDR3 residues: CASSERPYSGNTIYF. In DNA, the CDR3 is TGCGCCAGCAGTGAAAGGCCCTACTCTGGAAACACCATATATTTT.

This chain connects TRBV9 to TRBJ1-3; D unclear. Trimming removed 0 bases from V and 2 bases from J, with 15 bases in between. Per the germline V gene, CDR1 is SGDLS and CDR2 is YYNGEE. The CDR3 runs 17 residues. The CDR3 region has the DNA TGTGCCAGCAGCGTAGAACCCGGGCCAGTTCCTGGAAACACCATATATTTT. Translation gives CASSVEPGPVPGNTIYF.

This chain joins TRBV4-1 and TRBJ2-1; perhaps TRBD2 as D (5 bases). Germline assignment: CDR1 MGHRA and CDR2 YSYEKL. Trimming stripped 5 bases from V and 6 bases from J, with 14 bases between. The CDR3 sequence is 14 residues long. The CDR3 DNA reads as TGCGCCAGCAGCTTACTACAGCGGAGCAATGAGCAGTTCTTC. Protein sequence: CASSLLQRSNEQFF.

The V call is TRBV5-1, the J call TRBJ2-2; 9 bases line up with TRBD2. Trimming removed 4 bases from V and 1 base from J; junction bases left unmatched: 2. The germline V gene encodes CDR1 SGHRS and CDR2 YFSETQ. The CDR3 has 15 residues. The CDR3 bases are TGCGCCAGCAGCCTTAGCGGGGGGAACACCGGGGAGCTGTTTTTT. Translating gives CASSLSGGNTGELFF.

The gene calls are TRBV5-1 and TRBJ1-5; TRBD1 aligns across 9 bases. Germline V gene lookup returns CDR1 SGHRS and CDR2 YFSETQ. CDR3 size: 16 residues. Germline trimming cut 5 bases from V and 4 bases from J; bases unmatched to any gene: 10. The CDR3 DNA sequence: TGCGCCAGCAGTCCCTTCCCCGGGACAGGGAATCAGCCCCAGCATTTT. The encoded protein is CASSPFPGTGNQPQHF.

The chain recombines TRBV6-5 with TRBJ1-2; D is perhaps TRBD1 (5 bases). V was pared by 5 bases and J by 4 bases, with 17 bases between. The V gene's germline CDR1 is MNHEY and CDR2 SVGAGI. CDR3 length: 15 residues. Here the CDR3 reads CASSPRQLHSYGYTF. The CDR3 DNA follows: TGTGCCAGCAGTCCACGACAGCTTCATTCCTATGGCTACACCTTC.

This rearrangement joins TRBV6-5 to TRBJ2-3; no clear D. There are 13 residues in the CDR3. Per germline, CDR1 MNHEY and CDR2 SVGAGI. Trimming pared 8 bases from V and 0 bases from J, leaving 9 bases between. The CDR3 DNA reads TGTGCCAGCTCCTCCCATAGCACAGATACGCAGTATTTT. The encoded protein is CASSSHSTDTQYF.

The chain is built from TRBV7-2 and TRBJ2-1, with 10 bases fitting TRBD2. The CDR3 loop spans 17 amino acids. Germline-derived CDR1 and CDR2 are SGHTA and FQGNSA. V shed 0 bases and J 7 bases; nucleotides not matched to a gene: 9. This chain's CDR3 is CASSLAPGLAFLNEQFF. The CDR3 coding sequence is TGTGCCAGCAGCTTAGCCCCGGGACTAGCGTTCTTGAATGAGCAGTTCTTC.

The chain is built from TRBV5-4 and TRBJ2-7, with D possibly matching TRBD2 (5 bases). Germline V gives CDR1 SGHNT, CDR2 YYREEE (reference sequence). This CDR3 has 12 amino acids. The V gene lost 1 base and the J gene lost 9 bases, with 11 bases spanning the gap. The chain's CDR3 is CASSLPGSSQYF. The CDR3 nucleotides are TGTGCCAGCAGCTTGCCGGGATCATCGCAGTACTTC.

Concerning this clone itself: Within the sample, other DNA sequences also encode this same CDR3. The chain employs TRBV5-1 and TRBJ2-3; no clear D. The V end was cut by 0 bases, the J end by 0 bases, with 8 bases between. The germline V gene has CDR1 SGHRS and CDR2 YFSETQ. The CDR3 runs to 15 residues. The CDR3 region is CASSLVVGSTDTQYF. The CDR3 DNA sequence: TGCGCCAGCAGCTTGGTGGTGGGCAGCACAGATACGCAGTATTTT.

This rearrangement joins TRBV28 to TRBJ1-2, with D tentatively TRBD1 (5 bases). This CDR3 has 15 residues. In germline, CDR1 is MDHEN, CDR2 SYDVKM. Trimming removed 3 bases from V and 4 bases from J, with 15 bases in between. CDR3 sequence (DNA): TGTGCCAGCAGTTTTGTCGGGAAGGGGTTCTATGGCTACACCTTC. It codes for CASSFVGKGFYGYTF.

The V gene is TRBV30, the J gene TRBJ1-1, with D possibly TRBD1 on 6 matching bases. This CDR3 region has 19 residues. V dropped 0 bases and J dropped 1 base, with 24 bases sitting between them. Germline lookup yields CDR1 GTSNPN and CDR2 SVGIG (reference sequence). CDR3 coding DNA: TGTGCCTGGAGTGTCGGATATACGGCAGGGGCTATCAGGAACACTGAAGCTTTCTTT. It codes for CAWSVGYTAGAIRNTEAFF.

V gene TRBV28 combines with J gene TRBJ2-3; D is perhaps TRBD1 (6 bases). The CDR3 length is 17 residues. CDR1 is MDHEN and CDR2 is SYDVKM in the germline V gene. Trimming left V 6 bases short and J 0 bases short, with 19 bases between. This CDR3 reads CASRPGTHTFSTDTQYF. The CDR3 coding sequence is TGTGCCAGCAGGCCTGGGACACATACTTTTAGCACAGATACGCAGTATTTT. The full variable domain, with the rest looked up from reference TRBV28 and TRBJ2-3, is DVKVTQSSRYLVKRTGEKVFLECVQDMDHENMFWYRQDPGLGLRLIYFSYDVKMKEKGDIPEGYSVSREKKERFSLILESASTNQTSMYLCASRPGTHTFSTDTQYFGPGTRLTVL.

This clone was seen once. This sequence joins TRBV28 and TRBJ2-7; 8 bases map to TRBD2. V shed 6 bases and J 4 bases; nucleotides not matched to a gene: 11. The germline V gene encodes CDR1 MDHEN and CDR2 SYDVKM. The CDR3 covers 15 residues. The CDR3 region has the DNA TGTGCCAGCAGCCCCCCCACGGGGGGGCCTTACGAGCAGTACTTC. This encodes CASSPPTGGPYEQYF.

The rearrangement uses TRBV18 and TRBJ2-7, with TRBD1 identical over 8 bases. In germline, CDR1 is KGHSH, CDR2 LQKENI. The ends lost 6 bases at V and 1 base at J; junction bases unmatched: 5. CDR3 length equals 14 residues. The CDR3 nucleotides are TGTGCCAGCTCCCGGGACAGGCCTTCCTACGAGCAGTACTTC. It encodes CASSRDRPSYEQYF.

The chain uses TRBV29-1 and TRBJ2-5, with D perhaps assigned TRBD1 or TRBD2 (5 bases each). Trimming shortened V by 6 bases and J by 0 bases, and 11 bases separated the two germline ends. CDR3 size: 13 residues. Per the germline V gene, CDR1 is SQVTM and CDR2 is ANQGSEA. The CDR3: CSVGTVNQETQYF. Here the CDR3 DNA reads TGCAGCGTCGGGACGGTCAACCAAGAGACCCAGTACTTC.

V gene TRBV7-6 combines with J gene TRBJ2-2; 9 bases match TRBD2. There are 15 residues in the CDR3. V gave up 2 bases and J gave up 5 bases; unmatched junction bases: 3. Per the germline V gene, CDR1 is SGHVS and CDR2 is FNYEAQ. CDR3 in DNA: TGTGCCAGCAGCTTATCTAGCGGGATTACCGGGGAGCTGTTTTTT. Encoded protein: CASSLSSGITGELFF.

This chain connects TRBV6-5 to TRBJ1-2; maybe TRBD1 (6 bases). This CDR3 contains 15 residues. The V and J ends lost 7 bases and 3 bases respectively, with 18 bases between them. Germline V gene lookup returns CDR1 MNHEY and CDR2 SVGAGI. CDR3 in DNA: TGTGCCAGCAAGAGGTCAGGGGCTGCAGACTATGGCTACACCTTC. As protein: CASKRSGAADYGYTF.

The V and J genes are TRBV7-2 and TRBJ1-2, with a weak D call TRBD1 (5 bases). There are 14 residues in the CDR3. Per the germline V gene, CDR1 is SGHTA and CDR2 is FQGNSA. V was trimmed by 2 bases and J by 4 bases, leaving 11 bases between them. CDR3 nucleotide sequence: TGTGCCAGCAGCTTAATGCAGGACACCTATGGCTACACCTTC. Amino acid sequence: CASSLMQDTYGYTF.

V usage is TRBV11-2 and J usage is TRBJ1-4, with a weak D call TRBD1 (5 bases). The CDR3 covers 15 residues. Germline-derived CDR1 and CDR2 are SGHAT and FQNNGV. V was pared by 5 bases and J by 6 bases, with 16 bases between. CDR3 in amino acids: CASSTIAGSDEKLFF. Written as DNA, the CDR3 is TGTGCCAGCAGCACGATAGCAGGGTCCGATGAAAAACTGTTTTTT.

DNA of the CDR3: TGTGCCAGCTCACCTGCAGGGTGGAACTACGAGCAGTACTTC. Translating it yields CASSPAGWNYEQYF. The chain recombines TRBV18 with TRBJ2-7, with D maybe TRBD1 (5 bases). Germline V gene lookup returns CDR1 KGHSH and CDR2 LQKENI. This CDR3 has 14 residues. V was trimmed by 3 bases and J by 3 bases, leaving 12 bases between them.